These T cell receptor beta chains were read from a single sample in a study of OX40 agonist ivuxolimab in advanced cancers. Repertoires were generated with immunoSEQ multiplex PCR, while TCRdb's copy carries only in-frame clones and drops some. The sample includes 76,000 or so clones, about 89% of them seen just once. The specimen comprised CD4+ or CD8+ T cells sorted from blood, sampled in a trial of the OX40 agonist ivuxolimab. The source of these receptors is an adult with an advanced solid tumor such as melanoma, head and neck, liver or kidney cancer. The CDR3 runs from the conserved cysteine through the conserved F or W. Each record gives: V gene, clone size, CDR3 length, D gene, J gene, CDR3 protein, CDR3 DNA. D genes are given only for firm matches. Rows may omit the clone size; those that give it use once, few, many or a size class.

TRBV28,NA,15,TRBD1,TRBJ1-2,CASSTGTGSSYGYTF,TGTGCCAGCAGTACCGGGACAGGGTCGTCCTATGGCTACACCTTC
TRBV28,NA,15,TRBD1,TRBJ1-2,CASSLPRGQGNGYTF,TGTGCCAGCAGTTTGCCTCGGGGACAGGGGAACGGCTACACCTTC
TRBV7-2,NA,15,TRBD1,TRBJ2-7,CASSLASGGWNEQYF,TGTGCCAGCAGCTTAGCTTCAGGGGGCTGGAACGAGCAGTACTTC
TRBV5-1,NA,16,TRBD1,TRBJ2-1,CASSFGGQGWGNEQFF,TGCGCCAGCAGTTTTGGGGGACAGGGGTGGGGCAATGAGCAGTTCTTC
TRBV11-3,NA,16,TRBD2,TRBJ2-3,CASSLGTRGSTDTQYF,TGTGCCAGCAGCTTAGGGACTAGAGGAAGCACAGATACGCAGTATTTT
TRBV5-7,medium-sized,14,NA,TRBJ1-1,CASSFRQMNTEAFF,TGTGCCAGCAGCTTTCGACAGATGAACACTGAAGCTTTCTTT
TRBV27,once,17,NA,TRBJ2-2,CASSPWDANGDTGELFF,TGTGCCAGCAGTCCTTGGGACGCAAACGGGGACACCGGGGAGCTGTTTTTT
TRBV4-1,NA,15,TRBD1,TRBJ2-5,CASSPRGTEQETQYF,TGCGCCAGCAGCCCCCGAGGGACAGAACAAGAGACCCAGTACTTC
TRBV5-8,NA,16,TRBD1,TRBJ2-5,CASSPGTGGVQGTQYF,TGTGCCAGCAGCCCTGGGACAGGGGGAGTACAGGGGACCCAGTACTTC
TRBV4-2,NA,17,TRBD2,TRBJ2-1,CASSRTTVGLAALEQFF,TGTGCCAGCAGCCGGACGACAGTGGGACTAGCGGCCCTTGAGCAGTTCTTC
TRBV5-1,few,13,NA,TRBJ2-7,CASRVGKNYEQYF,TGCGCCAGCCGGGTTGGGAAAAACTACGAGCAGTACTTC
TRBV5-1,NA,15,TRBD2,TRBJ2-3,CASTPGGGRLDTQYF,TGCGCCAGCACCCCGGGCGGGGGTAGGTTGGATACGCAGTATTTT
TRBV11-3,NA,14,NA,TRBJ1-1,CASSSGQMNTEAFF,TGTGCCAGCAGCTCGGGACAAATGAACACTGAAGCTTTCTTT
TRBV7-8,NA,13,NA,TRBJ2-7,CASSRTGPGEQYF,TGTGCCAGCAGCCGCACGGGGCCCGGCGAGCAGTACTTC
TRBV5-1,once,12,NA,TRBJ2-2,CASSLVGEELFF,TGCGCCAGCAGCTTGGTGGGTGAGGAGCTGTTTTTT
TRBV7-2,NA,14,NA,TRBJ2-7,CASSQGLLADEQYF,TGTGCCAGCAGCCAGGGACTCCTGGCAGACGAGCAGTACTTC
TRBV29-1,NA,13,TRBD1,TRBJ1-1,CSAETGGGTEAFF,TGCAGCGCGGAAACAGGGGGAGGGACTGAAGCTTTCTTT
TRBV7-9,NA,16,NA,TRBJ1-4,CASSLNTGSVNEKLFF,TGTGCCAGCAGCCTTAATACAGGGTCGGTGAATGAAAAACTGTTTTTT
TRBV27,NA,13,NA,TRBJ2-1,CASSLDTYNEQFF,TGTGCCAGCAGCCTCGATACCTACAATGAGCAGTTCTTC
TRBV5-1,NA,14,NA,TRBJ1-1,CASSFGEGDFEAFF,TGCGCCAGCAGCTTCGGGGAGGGAGATTTTGAAGCTTTCTTT
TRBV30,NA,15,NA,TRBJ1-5,CAWAEWGVSNQPQHF,TGTGCCTGGGCTGAGTGGGGGGTTAGCAATCAGCCCCAGCATTTT
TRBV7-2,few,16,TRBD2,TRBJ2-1,CASSLAGGSQYNEQFF,TGTGCCAGCAGCTTAGCCGGGGGGTCGCAGTACAATGAGCAGTTCTTC
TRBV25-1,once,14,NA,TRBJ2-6,CASTPPSGANVLTF,TGTGCCAGCACACCTCCCTCTGGGGCCAACGTCCTGACTTTC
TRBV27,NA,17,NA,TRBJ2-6,CASSLNPAGSGANVLTF,TGTGCCAGCAGTTTAAACCCCGCCGGCTCTGGGGCCAACGTCCTGACTTTC
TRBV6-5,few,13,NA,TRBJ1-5,CASSYDRTQPQHF,TGTGCCAGCAGTTACGACAGGACTCAGCCCCAGCATTTT
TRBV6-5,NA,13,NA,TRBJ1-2,CASRPGDNYGYTF,TGTGCCAGCAGGCCAGGGGATAACTATGGCTACACCTTC
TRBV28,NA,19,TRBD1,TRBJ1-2,CASRGDSGDSRLPNYGYTF,TGTGCCAGCCGCGGGGACTCAGGGGACAGTCGCCTCCCCAACTATGGCTACACCTTC
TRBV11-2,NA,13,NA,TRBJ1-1,CASSLERHTEAFF,TGTGCCAGCAGCTTGGAGAGACACACTGAAGCTTTCTTT
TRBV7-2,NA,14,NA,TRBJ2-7,CASSLDPSSYEQYF,TGTGCCAGCAGCTTGGACCCTAGCTCCTACGAGCAGTACTTC
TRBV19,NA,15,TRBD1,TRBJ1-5,CASSLGQGAVQPQHF,TGTGCCAGTAGCTTGGGACAGGGGGCGGTTCAGCCCCAGCATTTT
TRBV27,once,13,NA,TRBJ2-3,CASSFSPTDTQYF,TGTGCCAGCAGTTTTTCCCCCACAGATACGCAGTATTTT
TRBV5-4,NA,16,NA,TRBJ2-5,CASSRVGVRAQETQYF,TGTGCCAGCAGCCGAGTGGGGGTCCGCGCACAAGAGACCCAGTACTTC
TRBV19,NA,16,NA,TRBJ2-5,CASSMKRGGAGETQYF,TGTGCCAGTAGTATGAAACGAGGGGGGGCAGGAGAGACCCAGTACTTC
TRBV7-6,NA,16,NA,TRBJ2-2,CASSLGGPDGTGELFF,TGTGCCAGCAGCTTAGGAGGCCCAGACGGGACCGGGGAGCTGTTTTTT
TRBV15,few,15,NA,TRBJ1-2,CATSRDRGANYGYTF,TGTGCCACCAGCAGAGATAGAGGAGCTAACTATGGCTACACCTTC
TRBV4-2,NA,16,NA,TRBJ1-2,CASSQLKSTANYGYTF,TGTGCCAGCAGCCAACTAAAATCGACAGCTAACTATGGCTACACCTTC
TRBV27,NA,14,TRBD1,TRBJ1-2,CASRSDRLNYGYTF,TGTGCCAGCCGTTCGGACAGGCTAAACTATGGCTACACCTTC
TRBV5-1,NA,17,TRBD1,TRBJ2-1,CASSLGGTGSSYNEQFF,TGCGCCAGCAGCTTGGGCGGGACAGGGAGCTCCTACAATGAGCAGTTCTTC
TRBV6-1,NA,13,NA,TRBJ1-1,CASRVEAGTEAFF,TGTGCCAGCCGGGTTGAAGCGGGAACTGAAGCTTTCTTT
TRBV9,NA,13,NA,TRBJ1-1,CASSVGTEAEAFF,TGTGCCAGCAGCGTAGGGACAGAGGCTGAAGCTTTCTTT
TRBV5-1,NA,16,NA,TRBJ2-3,CASSLGGRISTDTQYF,TGCGCCAGCAGCTTAGGGGGGAGGATAAGCACAGATACGCAGTATTTT
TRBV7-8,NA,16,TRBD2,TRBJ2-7,CASSFMGLAGTYEQYF,TGTGCCAGCAGCTTTATGGGACTAGCGGGGACCTACGAGCAGTACTTC
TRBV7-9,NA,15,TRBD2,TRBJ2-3,CASSLGLAGADTQYF,TGTGCCAGCAGCTTAGGACTAGCGGGAGCAGATACGCAGTATTTT
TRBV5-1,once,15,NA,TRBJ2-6,CASSPSPAGANVLTF,TGCGCCAGCAGCCCATCCCCAGCTGGGGCCAACGTCCTGACTTTC
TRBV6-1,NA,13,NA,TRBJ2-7,CATIPGPLGEQYF,TGTGCCACCATTCCGGGACCCCTTGGCGAGCAGTACTTC
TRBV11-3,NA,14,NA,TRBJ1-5,CASSLAFSNQPQHF,TGTGCCAGCAGCTTAGCATTTAGCAATCAGCCCCAGCATTTT